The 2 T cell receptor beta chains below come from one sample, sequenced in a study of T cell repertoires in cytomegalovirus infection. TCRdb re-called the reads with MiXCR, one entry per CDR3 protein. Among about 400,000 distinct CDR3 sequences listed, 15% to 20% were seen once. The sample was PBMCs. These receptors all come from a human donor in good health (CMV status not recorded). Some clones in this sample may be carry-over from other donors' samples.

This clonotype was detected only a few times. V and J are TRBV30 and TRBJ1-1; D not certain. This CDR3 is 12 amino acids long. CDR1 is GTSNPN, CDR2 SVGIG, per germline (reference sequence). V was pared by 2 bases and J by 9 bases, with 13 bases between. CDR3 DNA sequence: TGTGCCTGGAGTACGGCAGGCGCAAAAGCTTTCTTT. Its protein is CAWSTAGAKAFF.

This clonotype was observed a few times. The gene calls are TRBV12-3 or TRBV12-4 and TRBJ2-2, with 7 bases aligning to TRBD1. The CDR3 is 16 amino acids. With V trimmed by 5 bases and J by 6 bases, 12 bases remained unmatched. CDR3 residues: CASSTDRAPAPGELFF. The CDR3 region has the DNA TGTGCCAGCAGTACCGACAGGGCCCCAGCCCCCGGGGAGCTGTTTTTT.